This T cell receptor (beta chain) was identified during a study of blood T cells in healthy people across ages. Regarding the study as a whole: Estimates based on one million T cells were treated as lower bounds. Both higher diversity and more naive CD4+ cells marked long-lived donors when set against aged donors. In older individuals, TCR beta diversity per million T cells was lower, falling roughly linearly with age.

In regard to this clonotype: Its antigen is not identified.

A sample-barcoded 5' primer and a J-beta primer mix were used in a second PCR of about 7 to 12 cycles. TCRdb re-derived calls from the 5' RACE reads in MiXCR, one entry per CDR3 protein. The sample yields more than 900,000 distinct CDR3 sequences, 20% to 25% seen once. The CDR3 consists of 15 residues. Germline assignment: CDR1 SGHAT and CDR2 FQNNGV. V shed 0 bases, J shed 5 bases, and the junction held 4 bases outside the gene matches. These data were also reused for a study on T cells of mothers and their children.

The sequencing sample was made of blood. The TCR comes from a girl aged 2 to 9 in good health. The chain recombines TRBV11-2 with TRBJ2-1; 7 nucleotides agree with TRBD2. The CDR3 nucleotides read TGTGCCAGCAGCTTAGACGGGGGGACGCACAATGAGCAGTTCTTC. It specifies CASSLDGGTHNEQFF.